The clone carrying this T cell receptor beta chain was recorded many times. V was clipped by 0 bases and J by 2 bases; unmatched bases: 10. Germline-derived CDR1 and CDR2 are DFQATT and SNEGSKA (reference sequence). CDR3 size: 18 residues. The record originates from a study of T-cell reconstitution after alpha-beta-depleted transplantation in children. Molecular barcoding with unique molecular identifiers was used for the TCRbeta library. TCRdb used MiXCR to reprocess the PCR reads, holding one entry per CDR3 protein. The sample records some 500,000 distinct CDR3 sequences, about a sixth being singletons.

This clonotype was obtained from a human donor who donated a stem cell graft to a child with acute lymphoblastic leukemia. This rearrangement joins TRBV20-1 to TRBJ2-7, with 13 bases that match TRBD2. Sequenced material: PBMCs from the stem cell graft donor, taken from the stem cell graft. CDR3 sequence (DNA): TGCAGTGCTAGAGAACCACTAGCGGGAGGGTCACCACCCTACGAGCAGTACTTC. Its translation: CSAREPLAGGSPPYEQYF.